A selection of T cell receptor beta chains follows, all from one sample in a study of Graves' ophthalmopathy and Graves' hyperthyroidism. From the multiplex PCR reads, TCRdb called clonotypes with MiXCR, one entry per CDR3 protein. The data hold about 620,000 distinct CDR3 sequences, with 22% observed a single time. Sequencing was done on a sample of peripheral blood. All receptors come from a woman between 18 and 30 years old with stable Graves' hyperthyroidism. Some clones in this sample may be carry-over from other donors' samples. Each CDR3 is given with its conserved first and last residue. A D gene is named only where the DNA matches it firmly. Part of the rows lack a size; the others show once, few, many or a class for expanded clones.

v_gene,d_gene,abundance,j_gene,CDR3aa,CDR3nt
TRBV20-1,NA,many,TRBJ1-1,CSARAPRQIRLGTEAFF,TGCAGTGCTAGAGCACCCCGACAGATCCGATTAGGTACTGAAGCTTTCTTT
TRBV10-3,NA,many,TRBJ2-5,CAISDRQETQYF,TGTGCCATCAGTGATCGCCAAGAGACCCAGTACTTC
TRBV6-1,TRBD1,many,TRBJ1-5,CAGSGTDNQPQHF,TGTGCCGGCTCCGGGACAGATAATCAGCCCCAGCATTTT
TRBV7-2,TRBD2,many,TRBJ2-5,CASSPRTSGRETQYF,TGTGCCAGCAGCCCCCGGACTAGCGGGAGGGAGACCCAGTACTTC
TRBV29-1,NA,many,TRBJ1-2,CSVGETYGYTF,TGCAGCGTTGGGGAGACCTATGGCTACACCTTC
TRBV5-6,TRBD1,NA,TRBJ1-1,CATSLGQGAGDEAFF,TGTGCCACCAGCTTGGGGCAGGGGGCAGGGGATGAAGCTTTCTTT
TRBV15,TRBD1,NA,TRBJ2-5,CATSNPDRGQTQYF,TGTGCCACCAGCAACCCGGACAGGGGACAGACCCAGTACTTC
TRBV19,TRBD1,NA,TRBJ2-5,CASSIAGQLGETQYF,TGTGCCAGTAGTATAGCGGGACAGCTAGGGGAGACCCAGTACTTC
TRBV9,NA,NA,TRBJ1-3,CASSVAGEENTIYF,TGTGCCAGCAGCGTAGCGGGGGAGGAAAACACCATATATTTT
TRBV9,NA,many,TRBJ1-6,CASSRDGERGVSPLHF,TGTGCCAGCAGTCGGGACGGAGAGCGGGGGGTTTCACCCCTCCACTTT
TRBV20-1,TRBD1,NA,TRBJ1-2,CSARDGGARGRVYGYTF,TGCAGTGCTAGAGATGGTGGGGCCAGGGGGAGAGTCTATGGCTACACCTTC
TRBV19,NA,many,TRBJ1-2,CASTTIPYGYTF,TGTGCCAGTACGACCATCCCCTATGGCTACACCTTC
TRBV6-1,TRBD1,many,TRBJ1-2,CASSDRGPGDGYTF,TGTGCCAGCAGTGACAGGGGGCCAGGGGATGGCTACACCTTC
TRBV7-6,NA,many,TRBJ1-3,CASSPNAASGNTIYF,TGTGCCAGCAGCCCTAACGCGGCTTCAGGAAACACCATATATTTT
TRBV7-3,NA,many,TRBJ1-1,CASSSYVGQNTEAFF,TGTGCCAGCAGCTCCTATGTTGGACAGAACACTGAAGCTTTCTTT
TRBV19,NA,NA,TRBJ2-5,CASATGFREETQYF,TGTGCCAGCGCTACAGGGTTTAGGGAAGAGACCCAGTACTTC
TRBV30,TRBD1,many,TRBJ1-2,CAWSKPGQGAHTYGYTF,TGTGCCTGGAGTAAACCGGGACAGGGGGCGCACACCTATGGCTACACCTTC
TRBV12-3/TRBV12-4,NA,NA,TRBJ1-2,CASSSPPGDYGYTF,TGTGCCAGCAGTTCCCCCCCGGGAGACTATGGCTACACCTTC
TRBV27,NA,many,TRBJ1-5,CASSLLAEPNQPQHF,TGTGCCAGCAGTTTATTGGCGGAACCCAATCAGCCCCAGCATTTT
TRBV20-1,TRBD2,many,TRBJ2-7,CSASELAGGIDEQYF,TGCAGTGCTAGTGAACTAGCGGGGGGGATTGACGAGCAGTACTTC
TRBV6-1,NA,few,TRBJ1-1,CASSPSPWTEAFF,TGTGCCAGCAGTCCTTCCCCCTGGACTGAAGCTTTCTTT
TRBV5-1,TRBD1,many,TRBJ2-7,CASSLAEGQGNEQYF,TGCGCCAGCAGCTTGGCCGAAGGACAGGGCAACGAGCAGTACTTC